The clone carrying this T cell receptor beta chain was detected once. Its antigen is still unknown. The sample originates from a study of CD8 T cells in Susac syndrome. Study summary: Treatment status at blood draw for the Susac syndrome patients was therapy-naive, corticosteroids, or intravenous immunoglobulin alone. Study-wide findings and caveats: The authors found no clonal expansion in Susac syndrome CD4+ T cell repertoires.

After extraction with the RNeasy kit, roughly 0.45 to 1 ug of the RNA was reverse transcribed using random hexamers. TCRdb used MiXCR to reprocess the immunoSEQ multiplex PCR reads, holding one entry per CDR3 protein. The table records 130,000 or so distinct CDR3 sequences, 96% of them present only once. Patients with Susac syndrome met diagnostic criteria defined recently for definite or probable disease. Negative isolation was used for CD8+ and CD4+ T cells and FACS enrichment for TEMRA cells. J lost 5 bases, V lost 5 bases, and 8 bases had no gene match. The CDR3 is 15 amino acids. CDR1 is SGHTA, CDR2 FQGNSA, per germline.

The rearrangement links TRBV7-2 to TRBJ2-5; 10 bases fit TRBD2. The source material was CD4+ T cells from PBMCs. The sequence came from a human donor with Susac syndrome. The CDR3 spells CASSLRLAGRETQYF. The CDR3 DNA follows: TGTGCCAGCAGCCTAAGACTAGCGGGCAGGGAGACCCAGTACTTC.